This T cell receptor (beta chain) comes out of a study of response to subunit inactivated influenza vaccine. Study outcomes and limitations: A suggestion made by the authors is that each seasonal influenza vaccination recruits few new T cells.

TCRdb reprocessed the RT-PCR reads with MiXCR, giving one entry per CDR3 protein. Of hundreds of thousands of distinct CDR3 sequences listed, approximately 15% are singletons. The germline CDR1 and CDR2 sequences are LGHNA and YNFKEQ. The CDR3 has 15 amino acids. The J segment lost 5 bases and the V segment lost 5 bases, leaving 11 bases of the junction unmatched. Many counts were recorded for this clonotype. Its target is not known. The source was PBMCs from blood, collected 12 days after vaccination. The rearrangement uses TRBV4-2 and TRBJ2-7; 8 nucleotides line up with TRBD1. This receptor was obtained from a man in his fifties or sixties who received an inactivated influenza vaccine. CDR3 bases: TGTGCCAGCAGCAAGGGTGGCAGGGGGCTCAACGAGCAGTACTTC. Protein: CASSKGGRGLNEQYF.